What follows are 14 T cell receptor beta chains derived from one specimen sequenced in a study of neurological immune-mediated disorders. The time point denotes: technical triplicate 3. TCRdb reprocessed the 5' RACE reads via MiXCR and lists one record per CDR3 protein. Of about 30,000 distinct CDR3 sequences listed, 15% to 20% were seen once; the top ten hold 4.9%. The specimen sequenced was CD4+ T cells from blood. The receptors were sampled from a female donor with HTLV-1-associated myelopathy (HAM/TSP).

This clonotype appeared many times. This chain links TRBV10-3 with TRBJ2-1; 8 positions match TRBD2. This CDR3 spans 15 amino acids. Per germline, CDR1 ENHRY and CDR2 SYGVKD. V lost 2 bases and J lost 7; bases outside the gene matches: 7. The CDR3 is CAISEVLAEGNEQFF. The CDR3, as DNA: TGTGCCATCAGTGAGGTACTAGCGGAAGGGAATGAGCAGTTCTTC.

This clonotype was observed many times. The chain has TRBV12-3 or TRBV12-4 and TRBJ1-5; D is perhaps TRBD1 (5 bases). Trimming shortened V by 6 bases and J by 3 bases, and 15 bases separated the two germline ends. This CDR3 comprises 15 residues. CDR3 nucleotide sequence: TGTGCCAGCAGCCCTGCCCGGGGGTTCAATCAGCCCCAGCATTTT. Translation: CASSPARGFNQPQHF.

In its sample, this clonotype was seen many times. This sequence joins TRBV6-5 and TRBJ1-5, with 10 bases fitting TRBD1. This CDR3 comprises 14 residues. V dropped 2 bases and J dropped 7; count of bases not matched to a gene: 2. Germline assignment: CDR1 MNHEY and CDR2 SVGAGI. CDR3 DNA: TGTGCCAGCAGTTACAGGGACAGGGGCCAGCCCCAGCATTTT. The encoded protein is CASSYRDRGQPQHF.

This clonotype was observed many times. The chain joins TRBV5-5 to TRBJ2-2, with a possible D match to TRBD2 (6 bases). The germline V gene encodes CDR1 SGHKS and CDR2 YYEKEE (reference sequence). There are 15 residues in the CDR3. The V end was cut by 4 bases, the J end by 4 bases, with 14 bases between. The CDR3 DNA sequence: TGTGCCAGCAGCCTCGGGCTGGGGGGCACCGGGGAGCTGTTTTTT. Its translation is CASSLGLGGTGELFF.

The V and J genes are TRBV29-1 and TRBJ2-7; either TRBD1 or TRBD2 may fit D (5 bases each). The CDR3 has 14 amino acids. Germline CDR1 reads SQVTM; CDR2 reads ANQGSEA. Trimming left V 3 bases short and J 10 bases short, with 22 bases between. CDR3 sequence: CSVDGARGSYYQYF. The CDR3 DNA is TGCAGCGTTGATGGGGCTAGAGGGAGCTACTATCAGTACTTC.

This clonotype was seen many times. The chain is built from TRBV19 and TRBJ2-7, with 7 nucleotides matching TRBD1. The germline V gene has CDR1 LNHDA and CDR2 SQIVND (reference sequence). J lost 0 bases, V lost 7 bases, and 3 bases had no gene match. The CDR3 loop spans 13 amino acids. The CDR3 region is CASTDRDSYEQYF. CDR3 coding DNA: TGTGCCAGTACCGACAGGGACTCCTACGAGCAGTACTTC.

This clonotype occurred many times. The chain employs TRBV5-1 and TRBJ2-6; TRBD1 aligns across 9 bases. The CDR3 spans 18 residues. Trimming at V came to 1 base and at J to 4 bases, leaving 9 bases not matched to a gene. The germline gives CDR1 SGHRS, CDR2 YFSETQ. This CDR3 reads CASSLTVTGGSGANVLTF. DNA for the CDR3: TGCGCCAGCAGCTTGACAGTTACAGGGGGCTCAGGGGCCAACGTCCTGACTTTC.

In its sample, this clonotype was seen many times. This chain links TRBV5-1 with TRBJ1-1, with D possibly being TRBD1 (5 bases). Looked up from germline, CDR1 is SGHRS and CDR2 is YFSETQ. The CDR3 consists of 14 residues. V was clipped by 0 bases and J by 1 base, with 7 bases between them. For the CDR3, the DNA is TGCGCCAGCAGCTTGGGACAGCCGAACACTGAAGCTTTCTTT. Translated, it gives CASSLGQPNTEAFF. Looking up the rest from reference TRBV5-1 and TRBJ1-1 gives the full variable domain: KAGVTQTPRYLIKTRGQQVTLSCSPISGHRSVSWYQQTPGQGLQFLFEYFSETQRNKGNFPGRFSGRQFSNSRSEMNVSTLELGDSALYLCASSLGQPNTEAFFGQGTRLTVV.

This clonotype was observed at least ten times. The gene calls are TRBV9 and TRBJ2-3; D call uncertain. Trimming pared 2 bases from V and 9 bases from J, leaving 16 bases between. Germline lookup yields CDR1 SGDLS and CDR2 YYNGEE. The CDR3 is 14 residues long. CDR3 protein: CASSVGPARDTQYF. The CDR3 DNA follows: TGTGCCAGCAGCGTGGGTCCAGCGAGAGACACGCAGTATTTT. Together with reference TRBV9 and TRBJ2-3, the CDR3 gives the full variable domain: DSGVTQTPKHLITATGQRVTLRCSPRSGDLSVYWYQQSLDQGLQFLIQYYNGEERAKGNILERFSAQQFPDLHSELNLSSLELGDSALYFCASSVGPARDTQYFGPGTRLTVL.

Ten or more counts support this clonotype. The CDR3 reads CSATEGTSGRNEQFF. The CDR3, as DNA: TGCAGTGCCACAGAAGGGACTAGCGGGAGAAATGAGCAGTTCTTC. This chain uses TRBV20-1 with TRBJ2-1, with TRBD2 matching over 14 bases. Trimming took 6 bases from V and 7 from J; bases not matched to a gene: 8. The CDR3 runs 15 residues. Per germline, CDR1 DFQATT and CDR2 SNEGSKA (reference sequence).

This clonotype was found many times. The V gene is TRBV4-3, the J gene TRBJ2-2; D may be TRBD1 (6 bases). Trimming removed 0 bases from V and 2 bases from J, with 13 bases in between. The germline V gene encodes CDR1 LGHNA and CDR2 YSLEER. This CDR3 is built from 17 residues. DNA for the CDR3: TGCGCCAGCAGCCAAGACTCCGGGACACTAAACACCGGGGAGCTGTTTTTT. Residues: CASSQDSGTLNTGELFF.

This clonotype was counted at least ten times. The J gene is TRBJ2-1, the V gene TRBV12-3 or TRBV12-4; 9 nucleotides match TRBD1. The CDR3 is 18 residues long. V dropped 2 bases and J dropped 0; count of bases not matched to a gene: 8. In DNA form, the CDR3 reads TGTGCCAGCAGTTTAAACAGGGGGCAGGGAAGCTCCTACAATGAGCAGTTCTTC. Translated: CASSLNRGQGSSYNEQFF.

This clonotype showed up many times. The chain carries TRBV7-2 and TRBJ2-3; the D gene is possibly TRBD1 (6 bases). The germline gives CDR1 SGHTA, CDR2 FQGNSA. This CDR3 comprises 13 residues. V lost 3 bases, J lost 6 bases, and 10 bases lay in between. CDR3 protein: CASSLDSFDTQYF. The CDR3 nucleotides are TGTGCCAGCAGCTTGGACAGTTTCGATACGCAGTATTTT.

This clonotype was seen at least ten times. This chain uses TRBV3-1 with TRBJ1-3; TRBD1 matches at 8 bases. The germline V gene has CDR1 LGHDT and CDR2 YNNKEL (reference sequence). This CDR3 spans 16 amino acids. The junction had 7 bases not matched to a gene; V was cut back by 1 base and J by 5 bases. The chain's CDR3 is CASSQGRPGGRNTIYF. The CDR3 region has the DNA TGTGCCAGCAGCCAAGGACGCCCAGGGGGCAGAAACACCATATATTTT.